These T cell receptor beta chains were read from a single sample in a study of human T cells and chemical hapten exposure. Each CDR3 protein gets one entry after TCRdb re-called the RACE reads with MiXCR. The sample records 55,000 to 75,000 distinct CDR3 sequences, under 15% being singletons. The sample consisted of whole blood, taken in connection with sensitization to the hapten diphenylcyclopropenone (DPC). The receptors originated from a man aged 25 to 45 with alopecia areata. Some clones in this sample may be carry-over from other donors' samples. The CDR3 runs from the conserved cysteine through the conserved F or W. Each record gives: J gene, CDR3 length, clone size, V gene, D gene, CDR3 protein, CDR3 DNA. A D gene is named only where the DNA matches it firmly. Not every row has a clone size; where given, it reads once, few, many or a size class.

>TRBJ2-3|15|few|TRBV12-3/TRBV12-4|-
CASTLRDLNTDTQYF
TGTGCCAGCACCCTAAGGGACCTTAACACAGATACGCAGTATTTT
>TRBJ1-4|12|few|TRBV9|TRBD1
CASSAGQGELFF
TGTGCCAGCAGCGCAGGACAGGGAGAACTGTTTTTT
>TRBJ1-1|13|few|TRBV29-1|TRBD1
CSVQGVLNTEAFF
TGCAGCGTGCAGGGGGTATTAAACACTGAAGCTTTCTTT
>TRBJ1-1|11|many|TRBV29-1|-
CSGFIDTEAFF
TGCAGCGGTTTCATCGACACTGAAGCTTTCTTT
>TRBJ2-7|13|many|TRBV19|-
CASRRGGSYEQYF
TGTGCCAGCCGGAGGGGGGGGTCCTACGAGCAGTACTTC
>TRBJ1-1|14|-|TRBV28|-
CASSYRQVDTEAFF
TGTGCCAGCAGCTATCGACAGGTCGACACTGAAGCTTTCTTT
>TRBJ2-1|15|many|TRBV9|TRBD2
CASSGLRDYSNEQFF
TGTGCCAGCAGCGGACTCCGGGACTATTCAAATGAGCAGTTCTTC
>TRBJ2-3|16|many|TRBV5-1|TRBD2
CASSLSPGLGEDTQYF
TGCGCCAGCAGCTTGAGCCCGGGACTAGGTGAAGATACGCAGTATTTT
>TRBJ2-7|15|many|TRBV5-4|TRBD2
CASSPARGSSYEQYF
TGTGCCAGCAGCCCGGCGCGGGGGAGCTCCTACGAGCAGTACTTC
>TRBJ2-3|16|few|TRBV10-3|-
CAISFGSASPTDTQYF
TGTGCCATTTCCTTCGGTTCTGCCTCCCCCACAGATACGCAGTATTTT
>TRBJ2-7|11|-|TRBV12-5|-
CASGGGNEQYF
TGTGCTAGTGGTGGGGGGAATGAGCAGTACTTC
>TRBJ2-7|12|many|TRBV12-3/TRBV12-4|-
CASSLKTGQQYF
TGTGCCAGCAGTTTAAAGACCGGTCAGCAGTACTTC
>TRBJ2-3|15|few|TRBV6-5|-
CASSYEGPSTDTQYF
TGTGCCAGCAGTTACGAAGGACCTAGCACAGATACGCAGTATTTT
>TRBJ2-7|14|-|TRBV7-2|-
CASSLWGSSYEQYF
TGTGCCAGCAGCTTGTGGGGTTCCTCCTACGAGCAGTACTTC
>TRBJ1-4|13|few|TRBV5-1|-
CASSLEAREKLFF
TGCGCCAGCAGCTTGGAAGCCCGGGAAAAACTGTTTTTT
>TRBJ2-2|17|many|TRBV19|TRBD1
CASRLGTGGRESGELFF
TGTGCCAGTAGACTCGGGACAGGGGGACGGGAGTCCGGGGAGCTGTTTTTT
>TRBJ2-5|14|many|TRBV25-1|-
CASSELGGQETQYF
TGTGCCAGCAGTGAATTGGGGGGACAAGAGACCCAGTACTTC
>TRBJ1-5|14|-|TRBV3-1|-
CASSQDSRRGPQHF
TGTGCCAGCAGCCAAGATAGCAGAAGGGGGCCCCAGCATTTT
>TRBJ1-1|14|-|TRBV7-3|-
CASSLLPGLGVAFF
TGTGCCAGCAGCTTACTCCCGGGGCTAGGGGTGGCTTTCTTT